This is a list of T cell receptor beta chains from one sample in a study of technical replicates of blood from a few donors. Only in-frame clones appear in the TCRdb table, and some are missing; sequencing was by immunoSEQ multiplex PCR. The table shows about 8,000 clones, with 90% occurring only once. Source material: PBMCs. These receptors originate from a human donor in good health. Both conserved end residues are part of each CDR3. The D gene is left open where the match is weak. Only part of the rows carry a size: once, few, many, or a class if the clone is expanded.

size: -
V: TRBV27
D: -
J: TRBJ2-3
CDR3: CASGEWVAQYF
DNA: TGTGCCAGCGGGGAGTGGGTGGCACAGTATTTT

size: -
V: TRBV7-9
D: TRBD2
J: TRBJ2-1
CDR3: CASSLPFRTSGNRNEQFF
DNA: TGTGCCAGCAGCCTGCCGTTTAGGACTAGCGGGAATAGGAATGAGCAGTTCTTC

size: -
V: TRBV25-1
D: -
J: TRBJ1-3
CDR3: CASSPWDTDNTIYF
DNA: TGTGCCAGCAGTCCCTGGGACACAGACAACACCATATATTTT

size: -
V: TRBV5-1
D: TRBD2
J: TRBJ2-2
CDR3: CASSSSGRDTGELFF
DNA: TGCGCCAGCAGCTCTAGCGGGAGAGACACCGGGGAGCTGTTTTTT

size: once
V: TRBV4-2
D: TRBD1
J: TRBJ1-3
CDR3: CASSQVTGPGGNTIYF
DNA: TGTGCCAGCAGCCAAGTGACAGGGCCAGGGGGAAACACCATATATTTT

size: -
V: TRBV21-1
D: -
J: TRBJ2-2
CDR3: CASSHRDRAPSGTGELFF
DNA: TGTGCCAGCAGCCACCGGGACAGGGCCCCGTCGGGCACCGGGGAGCTGTTTTTT

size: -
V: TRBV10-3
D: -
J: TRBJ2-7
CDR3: CAISESVTGTYEQYF
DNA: TGTGCCATCAGTGAGTCGGTCACAGGTACCTACGAGCAGTACTTC

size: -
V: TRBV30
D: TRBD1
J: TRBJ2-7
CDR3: CAWSGPGGYEQYF
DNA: TGTGCCTGGAGTGGTCCAGGGGGCTACGAGCAGTACTTC

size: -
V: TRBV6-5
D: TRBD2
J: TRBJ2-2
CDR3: CASSYSTSGIAGELFF
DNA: TGTGCCAGCAGTTACTCGACTAGCGGGATCGCCGGGGAGCTGTTTTTT

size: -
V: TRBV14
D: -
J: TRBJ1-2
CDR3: CASSQLGTLANYGYTF
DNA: TGTGCCAGCAGCCAATTAGGGACACTCGCTAACTATGGCTACACCTTC

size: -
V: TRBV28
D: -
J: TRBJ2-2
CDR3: CASNPQGDTGELFF
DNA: TGTGCCAGCAATCCACAGGGAGATACCGGGGAGCTGTTTTTT

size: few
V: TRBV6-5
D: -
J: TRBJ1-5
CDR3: CASRGGVGSNQPQHF
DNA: TGTGCCAGCAGGGGGGGTGTAGGGAGCAATCAGCCCCAGCATTTT

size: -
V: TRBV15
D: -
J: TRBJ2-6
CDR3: CATSRERDSGANVLTF
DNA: TGTGCCACCAGCAGAGAGCGGGACTCTGGGGCCAACGTCCTGACTTTC

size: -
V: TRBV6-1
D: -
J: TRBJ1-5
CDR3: CASREGWVAGQPQHF
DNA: TGTGCCAGCAGGGAGGGATGGGTCGCGGGTCAGCCCCAGCATTTT

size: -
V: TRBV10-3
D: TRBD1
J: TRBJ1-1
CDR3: CAISDPTGPITEAFF
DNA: TGTGCCATCAGTGATCCGACAGGGCCGATCACTGAAGCTTTCTTT

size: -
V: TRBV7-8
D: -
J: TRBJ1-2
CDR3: CASSFLTDLSAGYTF
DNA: TGTGCCAGCAGCTTTCTTACAGACCTCTCTGCTGGCTACACCTTC

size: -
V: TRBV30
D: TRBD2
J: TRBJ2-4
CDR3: CAWSRGLAGAKNIQYF
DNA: TGTGCCTGGAGCCGGGGACTAGCGGGGGCCAAAAACATTCAGTACTTC

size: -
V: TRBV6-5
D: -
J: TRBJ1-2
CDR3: CASTYLGSYGYTF
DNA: TGTGCCAGCACCTACTTGGGCTCCTATGGCTACACCTTC

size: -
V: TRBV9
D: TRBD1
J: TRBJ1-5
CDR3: CASSPRGQVNQPQHF
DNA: TGTGCCAGCAGCCCCAGGGGACAGGTTAATCAGCCCCAGCATTTT

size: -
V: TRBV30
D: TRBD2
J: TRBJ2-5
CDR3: CAWKTSGETQYF
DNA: TGTGCCTGGAAGACTAGCGGAGAGACCCAGTACTTC

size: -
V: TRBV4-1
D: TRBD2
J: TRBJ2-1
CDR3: CASSPLAELGYNEQFF
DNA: TGCGCCAGCAGCCCCCTAGCGGAGTTAGGATACAATGAGCAGTTCTTC

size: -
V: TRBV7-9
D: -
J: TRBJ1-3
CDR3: CASSPHGGQSGNTIYF
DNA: TGTGCCAGCAGCCCCCATGGGGGCCAATCTGGAAACACCATATATTTT

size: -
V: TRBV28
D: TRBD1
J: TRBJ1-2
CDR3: CASSFQGASYGYTF
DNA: TGTGCCAGCAGTTTCCAGGGGGCCAGCTATGGCTACACCTTC

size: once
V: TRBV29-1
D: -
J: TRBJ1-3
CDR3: CSAMHRKRQDIPFDSGNTIYF
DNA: TGCAGCGCCATGCACCGAAAAAGACAGGATATCCCCTTCGACTCTGGAAACACCATATATTTT

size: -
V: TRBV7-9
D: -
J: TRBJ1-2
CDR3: CASSLGAGNHGYTF
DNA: TGTGCCAGCAGCTTAGGGGCAGGGAATCATGGCTACACCTTC

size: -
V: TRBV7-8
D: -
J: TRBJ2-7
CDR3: CASSLDNEGYEQYF
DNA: TGTGCCAGCAGCTTAGACAATGAGGGATACGAGCAGTACTTC

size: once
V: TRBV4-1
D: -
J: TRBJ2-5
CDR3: CASSQDRGWQETQYF
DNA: TGCGCCAGCAGCCAAGACAGAGGGTGGCAAGAGACCCAGTACTTC

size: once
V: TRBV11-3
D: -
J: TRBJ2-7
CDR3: CASSLEIIGGSSGEQYF
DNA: TGTGCCAGCAGCTTAGAAATTATCGGAGGCTCCTCGGGGGAGCAGTACTTC

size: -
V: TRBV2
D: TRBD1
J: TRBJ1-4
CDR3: CARRTGISTNEKLFF
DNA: TGTGCCAGAAGGACAGGAATTTCAACTAATGAAAAACTGTTTTTT

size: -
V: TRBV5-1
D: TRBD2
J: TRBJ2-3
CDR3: CASSLGLAGGITDTQYF
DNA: TGCGCCAGCAGCTTGGGACTAGCGGGAGGAATTACAGATACGCAGTATTTT

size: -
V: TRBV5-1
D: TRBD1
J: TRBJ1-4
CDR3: CASSDQGQRNEKLFF
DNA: TGCGCCAGCAGCGATCAGGGACAGAGGAATGAAAAACTGTTTTTT

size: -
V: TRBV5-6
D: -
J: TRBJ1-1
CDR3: CASSWTANTEAFF
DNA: TGTGCCAGCAGCTGGACAGCTAACACTGAAGCTTTCTTT

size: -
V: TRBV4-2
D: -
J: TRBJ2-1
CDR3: CASSQYYNEQFF
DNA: TGTGCCAGCAGCCAATATTACAATGAGCAGTTCTTC

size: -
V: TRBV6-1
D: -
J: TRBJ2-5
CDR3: CASEGVETQYF
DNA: TGTGCCAGCGAGGGGGTGGAGACCCAGTACTTC

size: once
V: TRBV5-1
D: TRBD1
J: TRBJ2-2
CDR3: CASSPGPRQGANTGELFF
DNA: TGCGCCAGCAGCCCGGGCCCTCGACAGGGGGCGAACACCGGGGAGCTGTTTTTT

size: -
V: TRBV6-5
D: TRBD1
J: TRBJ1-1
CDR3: CASRKTGGGSTEAFF
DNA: TGTGCCAGCAGAAAGACAGGGGGTGGTTCTACTGAAGCTTTCTTT

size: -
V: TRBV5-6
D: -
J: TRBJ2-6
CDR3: CASSIGWSFFSGANVLTF
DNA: TGTGCCAGCAGCATCGGTTGGTCCTTCTTCTCTGGGGCCAACGTCCTGACTTTC

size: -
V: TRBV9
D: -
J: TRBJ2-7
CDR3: CASSESGLEDYEQYF
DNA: TGTGCCAGCAGCGAGAGTGGGTTGGAGGACTACGAGCAGTACTTC

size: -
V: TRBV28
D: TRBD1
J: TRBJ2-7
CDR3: CASRPTGVSFYEQYF
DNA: TGTGCCAGCAGACCCACAGGGGTGTCGTTCTACGAGCAGTACTTC

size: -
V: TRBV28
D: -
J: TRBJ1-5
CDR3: CASSLGGFNQPQHF
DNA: TGTGCCAGCAGTTTGGGAGGGTTCAATCAGCCCCAGCATTTT

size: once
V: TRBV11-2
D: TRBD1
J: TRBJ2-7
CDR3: CASSSNRGTYEQYF
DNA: TGTGCCAGCAGCTCCAACAGGGGTACCTACGAGCAGTACTTC

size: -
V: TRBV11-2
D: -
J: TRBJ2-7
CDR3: CASRHGHLYEQYF
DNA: TGTGCCAGCAGACATGGACACCTCTACGAGCAGTACTTC

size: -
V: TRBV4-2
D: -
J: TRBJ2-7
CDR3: CASSQGELGAGNTYEQYF
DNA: TGTGCCAGCAGCCAAGGGGAGTTGGGAGCGGGCAACACCTACGAGCAGTACTTC

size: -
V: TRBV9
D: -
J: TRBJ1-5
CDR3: CASSPGLRTNQPQHF
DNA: TGTGCCAGCAGCCCGGGACTGAGGACCAATCAGCCCCAGCATTTT

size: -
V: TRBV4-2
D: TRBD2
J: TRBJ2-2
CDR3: CASSQIGAGDYTGELFF
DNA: TGTGCCAGCAGCCAAATTGGGGCGGGAGACTACACCGGGGAGCTGTTTTTT

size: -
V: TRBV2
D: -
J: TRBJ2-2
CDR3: CASSDGGFNTGELFF
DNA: TGTGCCAGCAGTGACGGGGGATTTAACACCGGGGAGCTGTTTTTT

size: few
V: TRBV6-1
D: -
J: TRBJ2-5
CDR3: CASRGSKETQYF
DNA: TGTGCCAGCCGGGGGTCCAAAGAGACCCAGTACTTC

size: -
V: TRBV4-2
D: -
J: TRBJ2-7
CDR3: CASSPGRVGGTYEQYF
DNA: TGTGCCAGCAGCCCAGGAAGGGTAGGAGGGACCTACGAGCAGTACTTC

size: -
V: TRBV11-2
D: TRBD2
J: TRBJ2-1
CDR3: CASSSGPYGTLAGNEQFF
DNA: TGTGCCAGCAGCTCCGGACCGTACGGAACACTAGCGGGAAATGAGCAGTTCTTC

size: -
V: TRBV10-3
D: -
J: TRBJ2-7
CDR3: CATGGHFGEQYF
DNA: TGTGCCACTGGGGGCCACTTCGGCGAGCAGTACTTC

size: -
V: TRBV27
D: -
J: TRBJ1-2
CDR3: CASSLYAGRSNNYGYTF
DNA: TGTGCCAGCAGTTTATATGCGGGCAGGAGCAATAACTATGGCTACACCTTC

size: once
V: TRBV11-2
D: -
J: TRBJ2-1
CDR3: CASSPATFNEQFF
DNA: TGTGCCAGCAGCCCCGCTACCTTCAATGAGCAGTTCTTC

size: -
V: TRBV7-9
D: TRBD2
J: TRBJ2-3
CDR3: CASSSLAEGTTDTQYF
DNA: TGTGCCAGCAGCTCGCTAGCGGAGGGGACCACAGATACGCAGTATTTT

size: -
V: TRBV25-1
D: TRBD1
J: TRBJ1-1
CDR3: CASSDDRGDTEAFF
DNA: TGTGCCAGCAGTGACGACAGGGGGGACACTGAAGCTTTCTTT

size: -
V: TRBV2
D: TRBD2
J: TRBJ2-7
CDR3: CASMAGVISYEQYF
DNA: TGTGCCAGCATGGCGGGAGTGATCTCCTACGAGCAGTACTTC